The 12 T cell receptor beta chains below were found in one sample sequenced in a study of cytomegalovirus exposure and HLA in healthy donors. PCR primers comprised 60 Vbeta and 13 Jbeta primers. The protocol was immunoSEQ multiplex PCR, while the TCRdb copy is restricted to in-frame clones and leaves out a portion. This sample has 90,000 to 100,000 clones, with approximately 76% found just once. The material sequenced was PBMCs. Receptor source: a woman aged 55-69 years in good health and CMV-seropositive.

This chain links TRBV5-1 with TRBJ1-1, with TRBD1 as a possible D gene (5 bases). V lost 5 bases, J lost 7 bases, and 9 bases lay in between. Looked up from germline, CDR1 is SGHRS and CDR2 is YFSETQ. The CDR3 consists of 11 residues. The CDR3 DNA follows: TGCGCCAGCAGGGGGCCAGTTGAAGCTTTCTTT. Residues: CASRGPVEAFF.

CDR3 sequence: CASSLVQISGNTIYF. The CDR3 DNA reads TGTGCCAGCAGCTTGGTGCAGATCTCTGGAAACACCATATATTTT. The J gene is TRBJ1-3, the V gene TRBV5-6, with D unclear. With 0 bases removed from V and 0 bases from J, the gap between germline ends came to 7 bases. This CDR3 spans 15 amino acids. CDR1 and CDR2 (germline): SGHDT, YYEEEE.

This clone came up a few times. This chain connects TRBV10-3 to TRBJ2-5; possible D gene TRBD2, 6 bases. This CDR3 comprises 13 residues. Germline-derived CDR1 and CDR2 are ENHRY and SYGVKD. V lost 6 bases and J 3 bases, leaving 11 bases between the germline ends. DNA of the CDR3: TGTGCCATCAGCCCCGGCGGGGAAGAGACCCAGTACTTC. Translating it yields CAISPGGEETQYF.

This clone was seen only a few times. The sample has other DNA sequences that encode this CDR3 too. The chain links TRBV6-5 to TRBJ2-7; D might be TRBD1 (6 bases). Germline CDR1 is MNHEY and CDR2 is SVGAGI. There are 12 residues in the CDR3. V lost 6 bases and J lost 1, with 7 bases in between. The CDR3 DNA sequence: TGTGCCAGCAGACAGGGTTCCTACGAGCAGTACTTC. This gives the protein CASRQGSYEQYF.

CDR3 sequence (DNA): TGTGCCAGCAGACGCCCGAGCCCTATGAGGGAAAAACTGTTTTTT. Its translation is CASRRPSPMREKLFF. The chain is built from TRBV6-6 and TRBJ1-4, with unresolved D. Trimming shortened V by 6 bases and J by 8 bases, and 19 bases separated the two germline ends. Germline values: CDR1 MNHNY, CDR2 SVGAGI (reference sequence). This CDR3 spans 15 amino acids.

The gene calls are TRBV7-9 and TRBJ1-4; D unresolved. The V gene lost 6 bases and the J gene lost 5 bases, with 16 bases spanning the gap. Germline V gene lookup returns CDR1 SEHNR and CDR2 FQNEAQ (reference sequence). This CDR3 region has 15 residues. In nucleotides, the CDR3 is TGTGCCAGCAGAAGAGAGGAGGGTAGAAATGAAAAACTGTTTTTT. Translating gives CASRREEGRNEKLFF. Filled out from reference TRBV7-9 and TRBJ1-4, the complete variable domain reads DTGVSQNPRHKITKRGQNVTFRCDPISEHNRLYWYRQTLGQGPEFLTYFQNEAQLEKSRLLSDRFSAERPKGSFSTLEIQRTEQGDSAMYLCASRREEGRNEKLFFGSGTQLSVL.

This clone was recorded a few times. V is TRBV7-9 and J is TRBJ2-6; D not certain. V was cut by 1 base and J by 4 bases, with 11 bases left in between. The germline V gene encodes CDR1 SEHNR and CDR2 FQNEAQ (reference sequence). CDR3 length: 16 residues. CDR3 coding DNA: TGTGCCAGCAGCTTAGACATTTCGCCCGGGGCCAACGTCCTGACTTTC. Amino acids: CASSLDISPGANVLTF. The complete variable domain, with remaining parts taken from reference TRBV7-9 and TRBJ2-6, reads DTGVSQNPRHKITKRGQNVTFRCDPISEHNRLYWYRQTLGQGPEFLTYFQNEAQLEKSRLLSDRFSAERPKGSFSTLEIQRTEQGDSAMYLCASSLDISPGANVLTFGAGSRLTVL.

The chain links TRBV5-3 to TRBJ2-1, with 9 bases matching TRBD2. TRBV5-3 falls under the ORF class, with uncertain function. The V segment lost 6 bases and the J segment 8 bases; nucleotides outside the gene matches: 18. The CDR3 is 17 residues long. The CDR3 bases are TGTGCCAGAACCATCTTACGCGGGAGGGATCCTTTAGATGAGCAGTTCTTC. This codes for CARTILRGRDPLDEQFF.

V and J are TRBV19 and TRBJ2-1, with TRBD1 identical over 10 bases. Germline CDR1 is LNHDA and CDR2 is SQIVND (reference sequence). J lost 0 bases, V lost 4 bases, and 6 bases had no gene match. The CDR3 has 17 residues. The CDR3 DNA sequence: TGTGCCAGTAGTAGGGACAGGGGAACGAGCTCCTACAATGAGCAGTTCTTC. Translated, it gives CASSRDRGTSSYNEQFF.

CDR3 DNA sequence: TGTGCCATCAGTGATATGGTGGGGCTAGCGGGAGTTTACGAGCAGTACTTC. The encoded protein is CAISDMVGLAGVYEQYF. The chain is built from TRBV10-3 and TRBJ2-7; 10 bases map to TRBD2. Germline trimming cut 3 bases from V and 4 bases from J; bases unmatched to any gene: 12. Germline lookup yields CDR1 ENHRY and CDR2 SYGVKD. The length of the CDR3 is 17 residues.

This chain links TRBV5-4 with TRBJ1-2; the D gene is possibly TRBD1 (6 bases). V lost 0 bases and J lost 11, with 8 bases in between. From germline, CDR1 is SGHNT and CDR2 YYREEE (reference sequence). This CDR3 region has 11 residues. CDR3 in DNA: TGTGCCAGCAGCTTGGGGACAGAGTACACCTTC. The encoded protein is CASSLGTEYTF. Full variable domain (missing parts from reference TRBV5-4 and TRBJ1-2): ETGVTQSPTHLIKTRGQQVTLRCSSQSGHNTVSWYQQALGQGPQFIFQYYREEENGRGNFPPRFSGLQFPNYSSELNVNALELDDSALYLCASSLGTEYTFGSGTRLTVV.

The chain has TRBV10-1 and TRBJ1-5, with D possibly TRBD1 on 5 matching bases. The V end lost 10 bases, the J end lost 0 bases, and 28 bases lay between the germline ends. The CDR3 covers 19 residues. CDR1 and CDR2 from the germline V gene are WNHNN and SYGVQD (reference sequence). CDR3 residues: CAIPLGLIGGCRSNQPQHF. CDR3 in DNA: TGCGCCATCCCCCTGGGTTTGATCGGGGGATGTCGTAGCAATCAGCCCCAGCATTTT.